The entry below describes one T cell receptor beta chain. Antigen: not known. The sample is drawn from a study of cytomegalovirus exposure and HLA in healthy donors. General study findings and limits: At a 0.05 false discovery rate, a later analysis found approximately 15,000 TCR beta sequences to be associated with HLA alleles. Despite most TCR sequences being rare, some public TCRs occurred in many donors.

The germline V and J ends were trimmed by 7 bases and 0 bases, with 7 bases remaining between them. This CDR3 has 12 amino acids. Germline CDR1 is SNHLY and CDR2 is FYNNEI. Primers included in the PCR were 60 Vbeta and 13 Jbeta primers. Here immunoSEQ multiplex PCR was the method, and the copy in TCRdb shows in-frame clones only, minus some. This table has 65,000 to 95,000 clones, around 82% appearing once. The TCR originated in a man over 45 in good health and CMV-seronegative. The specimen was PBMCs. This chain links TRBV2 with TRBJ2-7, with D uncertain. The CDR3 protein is CASTSDSYEQYF. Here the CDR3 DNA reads TGTGCCAGCACCTCAGACTCCTACGAGCAGTACTTC.